This TCR beta chain was captured by sequencing in a study of glioma-infiltrating T cells. General study findings and limits: Tissue and blood shared very few CDR3 sequences. Tissue-blood divergence was below expectation in non-neoplastic patients, above in gliomas.

The CDR3 is 14 residues long. Germline values: CDR1 SEHNR, CDR2 FQNEAQ (reference sequence). The V and J ends lost 4 bases and 9 bases, in that order; junction bases with no gene match: 9. This clonotype was detected many times. Antigen: not known. Using RNA template, CDR3s of TCR alpha and beta were amplified with iRepertoire arm-PCR. TCRdb called the multiplex PCR reads again in MiXCR, with one record for every CDR3 protein. This table has 40,000 or so distinct CDR3 sequences, about a fifth appearing once. The V and J genes are TRBV7-9 and TRBJ1-1; 9 nucleotides match TRBD1. This sequence originates from a human donor with low-grade glioma or glioblastoma, undergoing nonglioma brain surgery, or in good health (not recorded which). The sequenced sample was glioma tissue, nonneoplastic brain tissue, or PBMCs (not recorded which). The CDR3 DNA follows: TGTGCCAGCAGCTCGACAGGGGGTTCGGAACAAGCTTTCTTT. It is translated as CASSSTGGSEQAFF.